This T cell receptor beta chain comes out of a study of Graves' ophthalmopathy and Graves' hyperthyroidism. General observations from the study: Detected in blood as well were most expanded thyroid clonotypes with frequency above 0.001. Prediction of ophthalmopathy progression reached about 65% sensitivity and roughly 72% specificity.

Amplification targeted the TCR beta CDR3 regions, with RNA transcripts as the source material. An initial RT-PCR round employing HTBI primers preceded a second-round multiplex PCR. Each CDR3 protein is one row after TCRdb ran MiXCR on the multiplex PCR reads. The data contain some 1.1 million distinct CDR3 sequences, 35% to 45% of them singletons. The diagnostic workup employed clinical symptoms, serum thyroxine, TRAb, thyroid ultrasound and orbital computed tomography. This CDR3 has 13 amino acids. Germline CDR1 is LNHNV and CDR2 is YYDKDF (reference sequence). With respect to this clonotype: Its target is not known. The junction departs from germline at one end; a sequencing error may be responsible.

Material for sequencing was peripheral blood or thyroid tissue (not recorded which). This receptor was identified in an adult man with Graves' hyperthyroidism. This sequence joins TRBV15 and TRBJ1-1; no clear D gene. This chain's CDR3 is CATGRDLAAEAFF. CDR3 coding DNA: TGTGCCACCGGCAGAGATCTGGCCGCTGAAGCTTTCTTT.